The T cell receptor beta chain described here comes from a study of vaccination and CD4 T cells after COVID-19. One entry per CDR3 protein, called by TCRdb with MiXCR from the PCR reads. In the table there are 15,000 to 16,000 distinct CDR3 sequences, around 66% of which are singletons. V was shortened by 2 bases and J by 3 bases, with 4 bases between the two germline ends. The CDR3 extends over 13 amino acids. Per germline, CDR1 MNHEY and CDR2 SVGEGT. The sample holds a few counts of this clonotype. J is TRBJ2-2 and V is TRBV6-2 or TRBV6-3; D ambiguous. The sequences come from CD4+ T cells from blood, collected after SARS-CoV-2 vaccination. The receptor was derived from a human donor who had recovered from COVID-19. The CDR3 DNA follows: TGTGCCAGCAGTTACACGGACACCGGGGAGCTGTTTTTT. This encodes CASSYTDTGELFF.